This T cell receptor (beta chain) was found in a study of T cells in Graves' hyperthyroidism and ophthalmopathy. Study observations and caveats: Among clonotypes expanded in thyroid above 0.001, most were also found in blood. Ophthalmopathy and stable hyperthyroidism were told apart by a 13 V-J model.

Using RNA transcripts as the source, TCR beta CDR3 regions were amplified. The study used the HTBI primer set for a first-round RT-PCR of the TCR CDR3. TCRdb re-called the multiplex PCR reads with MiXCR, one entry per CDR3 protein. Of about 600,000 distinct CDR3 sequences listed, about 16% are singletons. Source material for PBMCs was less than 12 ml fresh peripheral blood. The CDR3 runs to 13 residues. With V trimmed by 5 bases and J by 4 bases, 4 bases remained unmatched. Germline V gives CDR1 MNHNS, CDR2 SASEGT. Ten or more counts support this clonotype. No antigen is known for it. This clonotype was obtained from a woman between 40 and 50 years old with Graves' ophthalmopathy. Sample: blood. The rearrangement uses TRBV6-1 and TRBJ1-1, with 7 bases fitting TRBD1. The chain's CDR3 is CASSYQGGTEAFF. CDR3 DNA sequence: TGTGCCAGCAGTTACCAGGGGGGCACTGAAGCTTTCTTT.